This entry lists 27 T cell receptor beta chains sequenced from one sample in a study of blood T cell repertoires in COVID-19. Assay used: immunoSEQ multiplex PCR; TCRdb lists only in-frame clones, some missing. The sample consists of more than 150,000 clones, 87% of them appearing once. Sequenced input: PBMCs or T cells enriched from blood (not recorded which). The receptors shown here come from a woman aged 30 to 39 who had recovered from COVID-19.

V gene TRBV2 combines with J gene TRBJ2-7; 7 bases line up with TRBD1. The CDR3 totals 13 residues. The V gene end was trimmed by 6 bases and the J gene end by 2 bases; junction bases not matched to a gene: 4. The V gene's germline CDR1 is SNHLY and CDR2 FYNNEI. CDR3 sequence: CASSGTAAYEQYF. Written as DNA, the CDR3 is TGTGCCAGCAGCGGGACAGCCGCCTACGAGCAGTACTTC.

The gene calls are TRBV10-3 and TRBJ1-1; possibly TRBD1 for D (6 bases). Germline CDR1 and CDR2: ENHRY and SYGVKD. The germline V and J ends were trimmed by 5 bases and 1 base, with 8 bases remaining between them. CDR3 length: 13 amino acids. CDR3 amino acids: CAISWGQNTEAFF. CDR3 coding DNA: TGTGCCATCAGTTGGGGACAGAACACTGAAGCTTTCTTT.

The chain uses TRBV6-4 and TRBJ2-3; the D gene is possibly TRBD2 (6 bases). This CDR3 has 15 amino acids. The V end was cut by 4 bases, the J end by 0 bases, with 11 bases between. Germline V gene lookup returns CDR1 MRHNA and CDR2 SNTAGT. CDR3 loop: CASSGSSGSTDTQYF. The CDR3, as DNA: TGTGCCAGCAGTGGTTCAAGCGGGAGCACAGATACGCAGTATTTT.

This clone has only one observation. The CDR3 bases are TGTGCCACCAGTGATTTATCCAGGGGTTTGAATGAGCAGTTCTTC. This gives the protein CATSDLSRGLNEQFF. The chain recombines TRBV24-1 with TRBJ2-1; possible D gene TRBD1, 6 bases. The germline gives CDR1 KGHDR, CDR2 SFDVKD. Between the trimmed V and J ends, which lost 1 base and 7 bases, there was a span of 13 bases. The CDR3 is made up of 15 amino acids.

This clone turned up a few times. This chain links TRBV6-2 or TRBV6-3 with TRBJ1-2, with 7 bases lining up with TRBD1. Germline V gene lookup returns CDR1 MNHEY and CDR2 SVGEGT. CDR3 size: 13 residues. J lost 5 bases, V lost 5 bases, and 5 bases had no gene match. CDR3 DNA sequence: TGTGCCAGCAGTGGGACAGCGACTTATGGCTACACCTTC. This gives the protein CASSGTATYGYTF.

CDR3: CSVVGDRGVTEAFF. The CDR3 nucleotides read TGCAGCGTTGTGGGGGACAGGGGTGTCACTGAAGCTTTCTTT. This chain joins TRBV29-1 and TRBJ1-1; 10 bases map to TRBD1. V gave up 4 bases and J gave up 4 bases; unmatched junction bases: 6. Germline V gene sequence: CDR1 SQVTM, CDR2 ANQGSEA. The CDR3 has 14 residues.

The V and J genes are TRBV7-2 and TRBJ2-1; 7 nucleotides match TRBD2. Germline V lookup: CDR1 SGHTA, CDR2 FQGNSA. The CDR3 totals 16 residues. Germline trimming cut 3 bases from V and 5 bases from J; bases unmatched to any gene: 10. The CDR3 sequence: CASSFRAGSRDNEQFF. In nucleotides, the CDR3 is TGTGCCAGCAGCTTCCGAGCGGGATCCCGCGACAATGAGCAGTTCTTC.

This rearrangement joins TRBV5-6 to TRBJ1-2; TRBD1 matches at 7 bases. This CDR3 is built from 14 residues. CDR1 and CDR2 (germline): SGHDT, YYEEEE. V trimming: 4 bases; J trimming: 1 base; junction bases outside the gene matches: 4. The CDR3 DNA sequence: TGTGCCAGCAGCCCGGGACAGCTTAACTATGGCTACACCTTC. Translation gives CASSPGQLNYGYTF.

This clone was counted a few times. The chain employs TRBV7-9 and TRBJ1-1, with D unclear. The CDR3 runs to 13 residues. Trimming pared 1 base from V and 1 base from J, leaving 4 bases between. Germline V gene lookup returns CDR1 SEHNR and CDR2 FQNEAQ (reference sequence). CDR3 DNA sequence: TGTGCCAGCAGCTTAGATCAGAACACTGAAGCTTTCTTT. Translation: CASSLDQNTEAFF.

The chain uses TRBV6-5 and TRBJ1-5; the match to TRBD1 covers 8 bases. Germline CDR1 reads MNHEY; CDR2 reads SVGAGI. After removal of 6 bases from V and 6 bases from J, the junction contained 7 bases not matched to a gene. CDR3 length: 14 amino acids. CDR3 protein: CASRGTGMGQPQHF. The CDR3 DNA is TGTGCCAGCAGGGGGACAGGTATGGGTCAGCCCCAGCATTTT.

CDR3 region: CATSDPRTGRPETQYF. Here the CDR3 DNA reads TGTGCCACCAGTGATCCCCGGACAGGGCGACCAGAGACCCAGTACTTC. This chain joins TRBV24-1 and TRBJ2-5, with 8 bases that match TRBD1. J gave up 4 bases and V 3 bases, and 9 bases lay outside the gene matches. The CDR3 has 16 amino acids. The germline V gene encodes CDR1 KGHDR and CDR2 SFDVKD.

The J gene is TRBJ2-7, the V gene TRBV6-2 or TRBV6-3; 7 bases fit TRBD1. CDR3 size: 14 residues. V was pared by 5 bases and J by 5 bases, with 9 bases of the junction left unmatched. CDR1 is MNHEY, CDR2 SVGEGT, per germline. The CDR3 reads CASSTDRETHEQYF. DNA of the CDR3: TGTGCCAGCAGTACCGACAGGGAGACACACGAGCAGTACTTC.

The chain has TRBV18 and TRBJ2-5, with D perhaps matching TRBD1 (6 bases). Germline CDR1 KGHSH, CDR2 LQKENI. This CDR3 has 15 amino acids. Trimming pared 0 bases from V and 4 bases from J, leaving 12 bases between. The DNA of the CDR3 is TGTGCCAGCTCACCACCCAACAGGGTCGGAGAGACCCAGTACTTC. Its protein product is CASSPPNRVGETQYF.

This chain uses TRBV19 with TRBJ2-7; the D is unclear. Trimming left V 5 bases short and J 0 bases short, with 8 bases between. This CDR3 has 13 amino acids. Germline V gene data show CDR1 as LNHDA and CDR2 as SQIVND (reference sequence). Written as DNA, the CDR3 is TGTGCCAGTAGTGAGGTTCTCTCCTACGAGCAGTACTTC. It is translated as CASSEVLSYEQYF.

On this clone: No DNA is shown, since the ends of the CDR3 on it are uncertain; the CDR3 is the one TCRdb lists. This chain uses TRBV12-3 or TRBV12-4 with TRBJ2-1; whether TRBD1, the table's D call, matches the DNA was not checked. The CDR3 spans 12 amino acids, including both terminal residues. The CDR3: CASSTSSGEQFF.

The rearrangement joins TRBV19 to TRBJ2-1, with a possible D match to TRBD1 (6 bases). Trimming stripped 4 bases from V and 6 bases from J, with 22 bases between. The CDR3 runs 17 residues. Per the germline V gene, CDR1 is LNHDA and CDR2 is SQIVND (reference sequence). CDR3 sequence reads: CASSTSPQGWGSNEQFF. CDR3 in DNA: TGTGCCAGTAGTACATCCCCACAGGGATGGGGATCCAATGAGCAGTTCTTC.

The chain employs TRBV7-3 and TRBJ2-1, with D possibly being TRBD2 (5 bases). V was clipped by 4 bases and J by 10 bases, with 8 bases between them. The germline V gene has CDR1 SGHTA and CDR2 FQGTGA. The CDR3 is 11 residues long. The CDR3 sequence is CASSSGIEQFF. The CDR3 region has the DNA TGTGCCAGCAGCTCCGGGATCGAGCAGTTCTTC.

This chain uses TRBV6-1 with TRBJ2-1, with D perhaps matching TRBD2 (6 bases). Germline V gene data show CDR1 as MNHNS and CDR2 as SASEGT. V lost 1 base, J lost 11 bases, and 12 bases lay in between. This CDR3 is 13 amino acids long. CDR3: CASSEDGEDKQFF. DNA of the CDR3: TGTGCCAGCAGTGAAGACGGGGAGGACAAGCAGTTCTTC.

The chain has TRBV29-1 and TRBJ1-3, with TRBD1 matching 8 bases. The V gene end was trimmed by 4 bases and the J gene end by 4 bases; junction bases not matched to a gene: 6. The CDR3 loop spans 14 amino acids. The germline V gene encodes CDR1 SQVTM and CDR2 ANQGSEA. CDR3 protein: CSVVPTGVGNTIYF. CDR3 coding DNA: TGCAGCGTTGTCCCGACAGGGGTCGGAAACACCATATATTTT.

This sequence joins TRBV27 and TRBJ2-7, with TRBD2 identical over 14 bases. The length of the CDR3 is 15 residues. CDR1 MNHEY and CDR2 SMNVEV come from the germline V gene (reference sequence). V was pared by 4 bases and J by 6 bases, with 5 bases of the junction left unmatched. In nucleotides, the CDR3 is TGTGCCAGCAGTTCGGGACTAGCGGGAGTTTTCGAGCAGTACTTC. Its protein is CASSSGLAGVFEQYF.

The chain is built from TRBV7-2 and TRBJ1-2, with D possibly matching TRBD1 (6 bases). The CDR3 runs 15 residues. The germline V and J ends were trimmed by 1 base and 1 base, with 10 bases remaining between them. The germline V gene has CDR1 SGHTA and CDR2 FQGNSA. As DNA, the CDR3 is TGTGCCAGCAGCTTAGTAGACAGGCTTAACTATGGCTACACCTTC. Amino acids: CASSLVDRLNYGYTF.

This chain uses TRBV6-5 with TRBJ1-6; 9 nucleotides match TRBD1. The trim removed 5 bases at V and 10 bases at J, leaving 9 bases unmatched. Per germline, CDR1 MNHEY and CDR2 SVGAGI. This CDR3 region has 15 residues. CDR3 sequence: CASSLGQGYRSPLHF. CDR3 bases: TGTGCCAGCAGTCTAGGACAGGGGTATCGGTCACCCCTCCACTTT.

This chain connects TRBV4-3 to TRBJ1-2; the match to TRBD1 covers 8 bases. The V and J ends lost 6 bases and 3 bases, in that order; junction bases with no gene match: 6. This CDR3 spans 14 amino acids. Germline CDR1 is LGHNA and CDR2 is YSLEER. The CDR3 sequence: CASRRQGYDYGYTF. The CDR3 bases are TGCGCCAGCAGGCGACAGGGGTACGACTATGGCTACACCTTC.

This chain links TRBV5-1 with TRBJ1-4; no clear D gene. CDR1 and CDR2 (germline): SGHRS, YFSETQ. V lost 4 bases, J lost 8 bases, and 15 bases lay in between. The CDR3 loop spans 14 amino acids. The CDR3 reads CASSITTAQEKLFF. CDR3 nucleotide sequence: TGCGCCAGCAGCATCACCACAGCACAAGAAAAACTGTTTTTT.

The V call is TRBV12-3 or TRBV12-4, the J call TRBJ2-7, with a weak D call TRBD2 (5 bases). CDR3 length equals 11 residues. Trimming stripped 8 bases from V and 2 bases from J, with 7 bases between. CDR3 DNA: TGTGCCAGCGGAGCGGCCTACGAGCAGTACTTC. Protein sequence: CASGAAYEQYF.

The chain joins TRBV19 to TRBJ2-6, with D unresolved. The germline V and J ends were trimmed by 4 bases and 3 bases, with 7 bases remaining between them. CDR1 and CDR2 (germline): LNHDA, SQIVND (reference sequence). The CDR3 has 14 amino acids. CDR3 amino acids: CASSTFRGANVLTF. DNA for the CDR3: TGTGCCAGTAGTACTTTCCGTGGGGCCAACGTCCTGACTTTC.

This clone was counted a single time. This sequence joins TRBV7-6 and TRBJ1-6; TRBD1 is a possible D gene (6 bases). The CDR3 is 12 residues long. Germline CDR1 SGHVS, CDR2 FNYEAQ. The V end was cut by 6 bases, the J end by 9 bases, with 9 bases between. The CDR3 sequence: CASSRGSSPLHF. The CDR3 DNA follows: TGTGCCAGCAGTAGGGGGAGTTCACCCCTCCACTTT.